Included here is one TCR beta chain sequence, with context. The target antigen is unknown. Every donor was a healthy person donating bone marrow. Likely unrecorded immune exposures existed in these nominally healthy donors. Germline lookup yields CDR1 SEHNR and CDR2 FQNEAQ (reference sequence). This CDR3 is 12 amino acids long. Between the trimmed V and J ends, which lost 3 bases and 1 base, there was a span of 3 bases. This sample is drawn from a study of cytomegalovirus exposure and HLA in healthy donors. Overall study results and limits: Later analysis revealed greater clonal expansion in HLA-associated TCR beta chains than in equally common others. According to reports, the classifier identified cytomegalovirus status with high specificity and sensitivity.

This PCR relied on a set of 60 Vbeta primers and 13 Jbeta primers. Sequencing used immunoSEQ multiplex PCR; TCRdb keeps in-frame clones, though not all of them. Here the sample spans approximately 170,000 clones, around 81% being singletons. The chain joins TRBV7-9 to TRBJ1-1; D remains ambiguous. This TCR derives from a woman in her thirties or forties in good health and CMV-seronegative. Sequenced material: PBMCs. CDR3 DNA sequence: TGTGCCAGCAGCTTCGGGAACACTGAAGCTTTCTTT. Translated, it gives CASSFGNTEAFF.